This T cell receptor (beta chain) was observed in a study of early T cells in non-severe SARS-CoV-2 infection. Background on the study: RNA in bulk from unsorted whole blood was sequenced, and chains were unpaired.

The CDR3 runs to 13 residues. From germline, CDR1 is SEHNR and CDR2 FQNEAQ (reference sequence). The germline V and J ends were trimmed by 4 bases and 0 bases, with 4 bases remaining between them. TCRdb reprocessed the 5' RACE reads with MiXCR, giving one entry per CDR3 protein. The sample yields approximately 50,000 distinct CDR3 sequences, roughly 8.8% seen once. This clonotype was observed at least ten times. The chain combines TRBV7-9 with TRBJ2-1; D ambiguous. The sequenced sample consisted of whole blood. This TCR was sampled from an adult who was a healthcare worker with PCR-confirmed SARS-CoV-2 infection or an uninfected control (not recorded which). The CDR3 DNA reads as TGTGCCAGCAGCTCTAACTCCTACAATGAGCAGTTCTTC. Protein: CASSSNSYNEQFF.